This entry describes one TCR beta chain. Its antigen remains unidentified. The read halts 3 residues ahead of the CDR3 end, with the missing end drawn from the germline J gene. The CDR3 is 15 residues long. V trimming: 6 bases; J trimming: 2 bases; junction bases outside the gene matches: 10. Germline CDR1 DFQATT, CDR2 SNEGSKA (reference sequence). immunoSEQ multiplex PCR used an average of 1200 ng genomic DNA. Clones were sequenced by immunoSEQ multiplex PCR, and TCRdb holds only the in-frame ones, with some missing. The sample table includes about 48,000 clones. These data are taken from a study of T cells in women clearing cervical HPV infection. Study-level background: No precancer developed; the control's incident HPV16 infection cleared within 12 months.

General observations from the study: TRBV6-7 relative abundance averaged around 0.11% in cases and under 0.2% in controls.

The TCR sequence derives from a woman between 18 and 70 years old with a cervical HPV16 infection that either progressed to CIN3+ or cleared (not recorded which). The rearrangement joins TRBV20-1 to TRBJ2-3, with TRBD1 identical over 8 bases. Input material: blood buffy coat. CDR3 loop: CSANQGAVVTDTQYF. Incomplete CDR3 DNA: TGCAGTGCCAACCAGGGGGCAGTTGTCACAGATACG.